This T cell receptor (beta chain) was recovered during a study of blood T cells in healthy people across ages. This clonotype was picked up one time. Its target is unknown. A J-beta primer mix and a sample-barcoded 5' primer were used in a second PCR of roughly 7 to 12 cycles. Using its own MiXCR run on the 5' RACE reads, TCRdb lists one record per CDR3 protein. The sample lists 1 million to 1.2 million distinct CDR3 sequences, approximately 38% occurring once. The study's findings and limits: Estimated diversity, derived from one million T cells, was regarded as an underestimate.

Germline CDR1 and CDR2: SNHLY and FYNNEI. The CDR3 has 14 residues. V shed 3 bases and J 0 bases; nucleotides not matched to a gene: 1. This clonotype originated in a man younger than 35 in good health. Sequencing was performed on blood. The rearrangement links TRBV2 to TRBJ2-7; TRBD2 aligns across 8 bases. CDR3 sequence (DNA): TGTGCCAGCAGTGAGCGGGGGGTCTCCTACGAGCAGTACTTC. Its protein product is CASSERGVSYEQYF.